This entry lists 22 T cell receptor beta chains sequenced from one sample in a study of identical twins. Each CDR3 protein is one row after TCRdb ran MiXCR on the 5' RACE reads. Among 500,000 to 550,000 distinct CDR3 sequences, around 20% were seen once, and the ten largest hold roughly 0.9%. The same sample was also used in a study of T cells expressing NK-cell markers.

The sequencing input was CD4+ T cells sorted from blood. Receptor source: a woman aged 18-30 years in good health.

The CDR3: CASTGDTYTGELFF. The CDR3 DNA sequence: TGTGCCAGCACGGGGGACACATACACCGGGGAGCTGTTTTTT. This chain uses TRBV6-1 with TRBJ2-2; perhaps D is TRBD1 or TRBD2 (6 bases each). This CDR3 region has 14 residues. Germline lookup yields CDR1 MNHNS and CDR2 SASEGT. V was trimmed by 7 bases and J by 3 bases, leaving 12 bases between them.

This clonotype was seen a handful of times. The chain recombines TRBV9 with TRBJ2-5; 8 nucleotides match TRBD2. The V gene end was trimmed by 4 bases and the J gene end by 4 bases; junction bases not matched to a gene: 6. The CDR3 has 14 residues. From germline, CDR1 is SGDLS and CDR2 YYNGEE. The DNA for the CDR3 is TGTGCCAGCAGCAAAGGGCGGGGGGCAGAGACCCAGTACTTC. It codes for CASSKGRGAETQYF.

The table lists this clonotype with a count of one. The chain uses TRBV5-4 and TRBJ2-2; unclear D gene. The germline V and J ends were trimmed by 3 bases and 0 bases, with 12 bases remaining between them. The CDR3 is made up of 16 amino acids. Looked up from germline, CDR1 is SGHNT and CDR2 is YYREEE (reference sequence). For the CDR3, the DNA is TGTGCCAGCAGCTATTTAACCCCTACGAACACCGGGGAGCTGTTTTTT. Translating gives CASSYLTPTNTGELFF. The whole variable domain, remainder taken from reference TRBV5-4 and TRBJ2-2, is ETGVTQSPTHLIKTRGQQVTLRCSSQSGHNTVSWYQQALGQGPQFIFQYYREEENGRGNFPPRFSGLQFPNYSSELNVNALELDDSALYLCASSYLTPTNTGELFFGEGSRLTVL.

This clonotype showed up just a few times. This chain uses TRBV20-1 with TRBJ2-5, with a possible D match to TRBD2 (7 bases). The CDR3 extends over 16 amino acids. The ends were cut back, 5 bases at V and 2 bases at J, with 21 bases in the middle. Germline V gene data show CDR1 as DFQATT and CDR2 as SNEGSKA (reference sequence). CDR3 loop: CSAPAGGGRLQETQYF. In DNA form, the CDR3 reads TGCAGTGCTCCCGCTGGGGGGGGGCGGCTACAAGAGACCCAGTACTTC.

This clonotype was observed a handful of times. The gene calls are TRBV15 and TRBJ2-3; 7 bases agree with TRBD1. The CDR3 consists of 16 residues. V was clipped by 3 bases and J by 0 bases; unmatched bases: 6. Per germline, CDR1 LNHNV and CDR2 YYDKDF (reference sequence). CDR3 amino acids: CATSRGTASSTDTQYF. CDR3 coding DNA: TGTGCCACCAGCAGGGGGACAGCCTCTAGCACAGATACGCAGTATTTT.

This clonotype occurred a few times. The CDR3 spells CASSFVLASEQFF. The CDR3 DNA reads TGTGCCAGCAGCTTCGTCCTAGCTTCTGAGCAGTTCTTC. The chain is built from TRBV7-7 and TRBJ2-1, with a tentative D call TRBD2 (5 bases). The CDR3 runs to 13 residues. The ends were cut back, 3 bases at V and 9 bases at J, with 12 bases in the middle. The V gene's germline CDR1 is SSHAT and CDR2 FNYEAQ (reference sequence).

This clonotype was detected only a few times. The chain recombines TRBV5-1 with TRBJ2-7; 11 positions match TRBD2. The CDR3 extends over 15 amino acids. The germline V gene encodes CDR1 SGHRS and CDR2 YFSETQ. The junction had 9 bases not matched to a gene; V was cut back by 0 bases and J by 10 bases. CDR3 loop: CASSLGSLAGAPQYF. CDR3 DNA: TGCGCCAGCAGCTTGGGGTCACTAGCGGGGGCCCCTCAGTACTTC. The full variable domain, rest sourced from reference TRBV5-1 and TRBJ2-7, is KAGVTQTPRYLIKTRGQQVTLSCSPISGHRSVSWYQQTPGQGLQFLFEYFSETQRNKGNFPGRFSGRQFSNSRSEMNVSTLELGDSALYLCASSLGSLAGAPQYFGPGTRLTVT.

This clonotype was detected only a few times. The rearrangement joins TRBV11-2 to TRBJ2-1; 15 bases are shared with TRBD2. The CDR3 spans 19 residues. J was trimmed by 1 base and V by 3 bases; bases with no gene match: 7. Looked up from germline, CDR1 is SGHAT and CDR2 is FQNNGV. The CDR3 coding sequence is TGTGCCAGCAGCTTCAGGACTAGCGGGAGGGCCGGGTCCTACAATGAGCAGTTCTTC. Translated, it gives CASSFRTSGRAGSYNEQFF.

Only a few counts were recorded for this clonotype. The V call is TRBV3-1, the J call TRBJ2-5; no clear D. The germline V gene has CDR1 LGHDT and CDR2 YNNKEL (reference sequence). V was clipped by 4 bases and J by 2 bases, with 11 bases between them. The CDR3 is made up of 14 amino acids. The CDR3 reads CASSPALMQETQYF. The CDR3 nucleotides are TGTGCCAGCAGCCCCGCTCTGATGCAAGAGACCCAGTACTTC.

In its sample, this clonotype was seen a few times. This CDR3 is CASSLPAGPTETQYF. For the CDR3, the DNA is TGTGCCAGCAGCCTCCCTGCCGGACCCACGGAGACCCAGTACTTC. V and J are TRBV7-9 and TRBJ2-5; no definite D call. V gave up 5 bases and J gave up 5 bases, with 18 bases separating them. Germline V gene sequence: CDR1 SEHNR, CDR2 FQNEAQ (reference sequence). The CDR3 has 15 residues.

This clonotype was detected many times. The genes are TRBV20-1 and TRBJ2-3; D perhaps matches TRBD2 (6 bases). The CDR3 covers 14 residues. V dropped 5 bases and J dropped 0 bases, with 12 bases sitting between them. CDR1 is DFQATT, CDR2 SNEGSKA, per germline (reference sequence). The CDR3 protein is CSAQRDSSTDTQYF. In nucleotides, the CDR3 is TGCAGTGCTCAGAGGGACTCTAGCACAGATACGCAGTATTTT.

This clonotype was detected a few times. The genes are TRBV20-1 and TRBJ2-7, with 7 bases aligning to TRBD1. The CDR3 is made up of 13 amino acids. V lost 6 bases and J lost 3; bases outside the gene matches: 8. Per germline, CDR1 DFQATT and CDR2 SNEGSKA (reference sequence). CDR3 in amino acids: CSARTGSDYEQYF. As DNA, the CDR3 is TGCAGTGCGCGGACAGGATCAGACTACGAGCAGTACTTC.

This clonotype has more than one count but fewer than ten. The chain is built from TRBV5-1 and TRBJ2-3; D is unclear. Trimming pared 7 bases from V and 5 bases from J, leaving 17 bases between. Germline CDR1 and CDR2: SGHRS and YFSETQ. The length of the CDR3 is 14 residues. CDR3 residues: CASQSEPVIDTQYF. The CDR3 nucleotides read TGCGCCAGCCAATCAGAACCGGTGATAGATACGCAGTATTTT. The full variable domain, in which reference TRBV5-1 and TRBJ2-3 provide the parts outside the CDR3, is KAGVTQTPRYLIKTRGQQVTLSCSPISGHRSVSWYQQTPGQGLQFLFEYFSETQRNKGNFPGRFSGRQFSNSRSEMNVSTLELGDSALYLCASQSEPVIDTQYFGPGTRLTVL.

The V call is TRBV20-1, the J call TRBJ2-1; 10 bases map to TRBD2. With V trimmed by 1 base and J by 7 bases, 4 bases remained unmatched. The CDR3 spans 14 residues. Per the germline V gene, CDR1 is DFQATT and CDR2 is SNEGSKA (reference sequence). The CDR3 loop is CSARVLAGANEQFF. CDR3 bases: TGCAGTGCTAGAGTTCTAGCGGGAGCGAATGAGCAGTTCTTC.

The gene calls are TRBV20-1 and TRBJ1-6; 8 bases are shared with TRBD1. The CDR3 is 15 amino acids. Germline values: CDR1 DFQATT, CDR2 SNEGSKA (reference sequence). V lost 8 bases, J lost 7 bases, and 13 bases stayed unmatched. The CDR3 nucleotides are TGCAGTATTACCCGCGGGACAGGAGAGAATTCACCCCTCCACTTT. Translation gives CSITRGTGENSPLHF.

Here the CDR3 DNA reads TGTGCCAGCAGTTTTGCAATGAGGGGGACCCAGTACTTC. As protein: CASSFAMRGTQYF. The chain recombines TRBV27 with TRBJ2-5, with D tentatively TRBD1 or TRBD2 (5 bases each). The germline V gene encodes CDR1 MNHEY and CDR2 SMNVEV (reference sequence). Trimming shortened V by 3 bases and J by 7 bases, and 12 bases separated the two germline ends. The CDR3 length is 13 residues.

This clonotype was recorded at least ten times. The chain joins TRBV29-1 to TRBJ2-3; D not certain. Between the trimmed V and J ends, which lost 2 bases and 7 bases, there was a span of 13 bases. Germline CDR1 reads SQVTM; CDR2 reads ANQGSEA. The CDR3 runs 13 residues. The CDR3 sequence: CSVEIGRGNTQYF. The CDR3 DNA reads TGCAGCGTTGAAATTGGACGTGGCAATACGCAGTATTTT.

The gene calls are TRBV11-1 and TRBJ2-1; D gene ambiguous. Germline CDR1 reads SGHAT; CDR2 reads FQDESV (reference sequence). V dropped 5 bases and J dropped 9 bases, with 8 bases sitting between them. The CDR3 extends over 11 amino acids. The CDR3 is CASSLASEQFF. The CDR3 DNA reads TGTGCCAGCAGCCTTGCTAGTGAGCAGTTCTTC.

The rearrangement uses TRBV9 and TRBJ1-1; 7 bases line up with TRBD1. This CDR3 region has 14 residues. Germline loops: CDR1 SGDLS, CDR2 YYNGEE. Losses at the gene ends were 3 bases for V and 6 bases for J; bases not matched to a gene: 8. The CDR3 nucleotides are TGTGCCAGCAGCGGAAAGACAGGGAGTGCTGAAGCTTTCTTT. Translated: CASSGKTGSAEAFF.

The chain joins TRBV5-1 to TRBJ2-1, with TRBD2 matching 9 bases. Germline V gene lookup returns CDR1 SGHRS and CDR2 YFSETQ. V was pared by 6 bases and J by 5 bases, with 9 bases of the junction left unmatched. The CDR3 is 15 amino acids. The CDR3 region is CASTRLADPDNEQFF. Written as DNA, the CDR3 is TGCGCCAGCACCCGACTAGCGGACCCCGACAATGAGCAGTTCTTC. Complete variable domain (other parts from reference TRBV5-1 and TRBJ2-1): KAGVTQTPRYLIKTRGQQVTLSCSPISGHRSVSWYQQTPGQGLQFLFEYFSETQRNKGNFPGRFSGRQFSNSRSEMNVSTLELGDSALYLCASTRLADPDNEQFFGPGTRLTVL.

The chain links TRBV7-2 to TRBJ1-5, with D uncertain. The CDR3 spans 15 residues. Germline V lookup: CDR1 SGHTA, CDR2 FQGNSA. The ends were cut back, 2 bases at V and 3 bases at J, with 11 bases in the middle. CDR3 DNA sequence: TGTGCCAGCAGCTTACTGCCGGGCGCCAATCAGCCCCAGCATTTT. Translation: CASSLLPGANQPQHF.

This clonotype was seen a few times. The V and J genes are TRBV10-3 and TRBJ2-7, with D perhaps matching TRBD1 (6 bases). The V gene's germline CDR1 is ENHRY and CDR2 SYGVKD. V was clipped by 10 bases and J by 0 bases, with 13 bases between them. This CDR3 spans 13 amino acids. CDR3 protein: CATTGQSSYEQYF. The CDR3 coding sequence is TGTGCCACGACAGGACAGAGCTCCTACGAGCAGTACTTC.